One and the same sample provided the 14 T cell receptor beta chains below, sequenced in a study of Tregs in tolerant kidney transplant recipients. Using immunoSEQ multiplex PCR, the repertoire was profiled, and TCRdb retains in-frame clones only, with some absent. The repertoire table contains around 33,000 clones. The nonmyeloablative bone marrow transplants came from related graft donors, with transient mixed chimerism. Sample: CD4+ T cells from blood (PBMCs), taken 24 months after the transplant. The receptors stem from a human patient who received a combined kidney and bone marrow transplant. The graft donor may account for some of the T cells.

Details on this clone: The read gets to within 3 residues of the CDR3 end, and the germline J gene fills in the rest. The chain recombines TRBV18 with TRBJ2-5; D not certain. This CDR3 is built from 15 residues. The ends were cut back, 2 bases at V and 2 bases at J, with 12 bases in the middle. Germline V gene data show CDR1 as KGHSH and CDR2 as LQKENI. CDR3 DNA, as far as it was read: TGTGCCAGCTCACCATCGTTGGCAGAACAAGAGACC. Translation gives CASSPSLAEQET. Given in full, the CDR3 is CASSPSLAEQETQYF.

Comment on this clone: The observed sequence ends 3 residues before the CDR3 terminus, with the missing tail filled in from the germline J gene. The rearrangement joins TRBV10-3 to TRBJ2-3, with unresolved D. The ends were cut back, 6 bases at V and 2 bases at J, with 12 bases in the middle. Germline V lookup: CDR1 ENHRY, CDR2 SYGVKD. CDR3 length equals 14 residues. This chain's CDR3 is CAISAEHYTDTQYF. The DNA read from the CDR3 is TGTGCCATCAGCGCCGAGCATTACACAGATACG.

In regard to this clone: The CDR3 end is not reached by the read, which stops 3 residues before it; the germline J gene fills it in. V usage is TRBV5-1 and J usage is TRBJ2-3, with 13 bases aligning to TRBD2. V trimming: 6 bases; J trimming: 3 bases; junction bases outside the gene matches: 4. Germline V CDR1 and CDR2: SGHRS, YFSETQ. CDR3 length: 15 amino acids. Here the CDR3 reads CASTPTSGRTDTQYF. The CDR3 DNA, read in part, is TGCGCCAGCACCCCGACTAGCGGGAGGACAGATACG.

Points on this clone: The CDR3 end is not reached by the read, which stops 3 residues before it; the germline J gene fills it in. The chain is built from TRBV7-3 and TRBJ2-2; 8 nucleotides match TRBD1. CDR1 and CDR2 from the germline V gene are SGHTA and FQGTGA. CDR3 length: 15 residues. V lost 5 bases to trimming and J lost 5 bases; unmatched junction nucleotides: 7. This CDR3 is CASSPGQGITGELFF. The sequenced part of the CDR3 DNA is TGTGCCAGCAGCCCCGGACAGGGTATAACCGGGGAG.

As to this clone: From the germline J gene comes the end of the CDR3, since the read stops 3 residues before it. The rearrangement links TRBV28 to TRBJ1-5; possibly TRBD1 for D (6 bases). V shed 8 bases and J shed 4 bases, with 12 bases lying between them. Germline V gene sequence: CDR1 MDHEN, CDR2 SYDVKM. The CDR3 is 13 amino acids. CDR3 loop: CASQGGGNQPQHF. CDR3 bases read: TGTGCCAGCCAAGGGGGAGGTAATCAGCCC.

On this clone itself: The CDR3 end lies 3 residues beyond the end of the read and is filled in from the germline J gene. This chain uses TRBV10-3 with TRBJ1-2; no clear D. CDR1 is ENHRY, CDR2 SYGVKD, per germline. There are 11 residues in the CDR3. The V end was cut by 7 bases, the J end by 5 bases, with 8 bases between. The sequenced part of the CDR3 DNA is TGTGCCATCAAGGCAGATTATGGC. Translating gives CAIKADYG. The entire CDR3 is CAIKADYGYTF.

Comments on this clone: The read ends 3 residues shy of where the CDR3 ends; the end is completed using the germline J gene. The chain uses TRBV18 and TRBJ1-5, with a tentative D call TRBD1 (5 bases). CDR1 KGHSH and CDR2 LQKENI come from the germline V gene. The V end lost 4 bases, the J end lost 5 bases, and 9 bases lay between the germline ends. There are 13 residues in the CDR3. The CDR3 sequence: CASSLGEDQPQHF. The sequenced CDR3 bases are TGTGCCAGCTCACTAGGGGAAGATCAGCCC.

Turning to this clone: The missing CDR3 end, 3 residues past where the read stops, is filled in from the germline J gene. The chain uses TRBV10-3 and TRBJ2-2, with 10 bases identical to TRBD2. With V trimmed by 4 bases and J by 5 bases, 4 bases remained unmatched. This CDR3 is built from 15 residues. Germline values: CDR1 ENHRY, CDR2 SYGVKD. The CDR3 DNA, read in part, is TGTGCCATCAGTGGGCTAGCGGGAGATACCGGGGAG. This gives the protein CAISGLAGDTGE. The entire CDR3 reads CAISGLAGDTGELFF.

In the case of this clone: The CDR3 extends 3 residues past the end of the read, so its final part is completed from the germline J gene. The chain carries TRBV12-3 or TRBV12-4 and TRBJ1-5, with no clear D. CDR3 length: 15 amino acids. The ends were cut back, 1 base at V and 6 bases at J, with 13 bases in the middle. The sequenced CDR3 bases are TGTGCCAGCAGTTTAGATGCGGGATCCACTCAGCCC. Translating it yields CASSLDAGSTQP. The CDR3, in full, reads CASSLDAGSTQPQHF.

About this clone: The read finishes 3 residues shy of the CDR3 end, and the germline J gene is used to complete it. The chain employs TRBV11-2 and TRBJ2-7, with D unresolved. The CDR3 runs to 13 residues. Germline V gene lookup returns CDR1 SGHAT and CDR2 FQNNGV. The V end lost 4 bases, the J end lost 3 bases, and 10 bases lay between the germline ends. The CDR3 bases that were read are TGTGCCAGCAGCTCCCTTAAGGGCTACGAG. Translating gives CASSSLKGYE. The whole CDR3 protein is CASSSLKGYEQYF.

With regard to this clone: The CDR3 goes on 3 residues after the read ends, and that part is filled in from the germline J gene. The chain employs TRBV2 and TRBJ1-1, with a tentative D call TRBD1 (5 bases). The CDR3 spans 14 residues. V dropped 8 bases and J dropped 1 base, with 14 bases sitting between them. Germline V CDR1 and CDR2: SNHLY, FYNNEI. The sequenced part of the CDR3 DNA is TGTGCCAGCTTGCTCGGGGGGTGGAACACTGAA. Translated: CASLLGGWNTE. The entire CDR3 reads CASLLGGWNTEAFF.

The CDR3 bases that were read are TGTGCCAGCAGTTTATCTTATGACAGGTATAGCAATCAGCCC. Translation: CASSLSYDRYSNQP. From start to end, the CDR3 is CASSLSYDRYSNQPQHF. The V gene is TRBV28, the J gene TRBJ1-5; possible D gene TRBD1, 6 bases. Read coverage stops 3 residues before the CDR3 terminus; the germline J gene supplies the remainder. There are 17 residues in the CDR3. V shed 1 base and J shed 0 bases, with 13 bases lying between them. Germline loops: CDR1 MDHEN, CDR2 SYDVKM.

Concerning this clone: The read ends 3 residues shy of where the CDR3 ends; the end is completed using the germline J gene. V and J are TRBV3-1 (or the pseudogene TRBV3-2) and TRBJ2-7, with TRBD1 identical over 8 bases. V gave up 4 bases and J gave up 3 bases; unmatched junction bases: 2. This CDR3 is built from 13 residues. Germline-derived CDR1 and CDR2 are LGHDT and YNNKEL (reference sequence). The CDR3 is CASSPGGYYEQYF. The CDR3 DNA, read in part, is TGTGCCAGCAGCCCAGGGGGCTACTACGAG.

As for this clone: The CDR3 end lies 3 residues beyond the end of the read and is filled in from the germline J gene. The chain uses TRBV18 and TRBJ2-5; 10 bases agree with TRBD2. In germline, CDR1 is KGHSH, CDR2 LQKENI. The V gene end was trimmed by 1 base and the J gene end by 2 bases; junction bases not matched to a gene: 1. CDR3 size: 15 residues. The chain's CDR3 is CASSPQAGGQETQYF. The sequenced CDR3 bases are TGTGCCAGCTCACCACAAGCGGGAGGGCAAGAGACC.